The rows below give T cell receptor beta chains drawn from one sample of a study of technical replicates of blood from a handful of donors. Repertoires were generated with immunoSEQ multiplex PCR, while TCRdb's copy carries only in-frame clones and drops some. The sample lists 60,000 to 65,000 clones, 65% to 90% occurring once. The sequenced sample was PBMCs. The receptor source for this set is a human donor in good health. Some clones in this sample may be carry-over from other donors' samples. The CDR3 runs from the conserved cysteine through the conserved F or W. Fields, in order: J gene, D gene, clone size, V gene, CDR3 protein, CDR3 DNA. D genes are given only for firm matches. Size is stated for part of the rows, as once, few or many counts, or as a class when the clone is expanded.

TRBJ2-6,-,-,TRBV7-8,CASSFAGPSGANVLTF,TGTGCCAGCAGCTTCGCAGGGCCCTCTGGGGCCAACGTCCTGACTTTC
TRBJ1-5,-,-,TRBV4-3,CASSQYTFGQPQHF,TGCGCCAGCAGCCAATATACATTTGGTCAGCCCCAGCATTTT
TRBJ2-3,-,few,TRBV15,CATSREGLTTPDTQYF,TGTGCCACCAGCAGAGAGGGACTTACTACCCCAGATACGCAGTATTTT
TRBJ1-1,-,few,TRBV2,CASSRSDTEAFF,TGTGCCAGCAGCCGGTCGGACACTGAAGCTTTCTTT
TRBJ2-1,-,-,TRBV19,CASSIFQGRNEQFF,TGTGCCAGTAGTATTTTTCAGGGGAGAAATGAGCAGTTCTTC
TRBJ2-3,-,-,TRBV7-3,CASSLRGSRTDTQYF,TGTGCCAGCAGCTTAAGAGGGTCCCGCACAGATACGCAGTATTTT
TRBJ1-2,TRBD1,few,TRBV27,CASSFGGQSRGYTF,TGTGCCAGCAGTTTTGGGGGACAGTCTAGAGGCTACACCTTC
TRBJ1-2,-,once,TRBV5-1,CASTVGRGSDGYTF,TGCGCCAGCACCGTCGGCAGGGGATCTGATGGCTACACCTTC
TRBJ2-7,TRBD2,-,TRBV7-6,CASSRGREGYEQYF,TGTGCCAGCAGCCGGGGGCGGGAGGGCTACGAGCAGTACTTC
TRBJ2-1,-,many,TRBV11-2,CASSPRGTGGIGNEQFF,TGTGCCAGCAGCCCCCGAGGTACTGGCGGGATTGGAAATGAGCAGTTCTTC
TRBJ2-1,TRBD2,-,TRBV11-2,CASKNSGGGDTEQFF,TGTGCCAGCAAAAATTCCGGCGGGGGGGACACTGAGCAGTTCTTC
TRBJ1-1,-,-,TRBV7-9,CASSPNSGSSAFF,TGTGCCAGCAGCCCCAACTCGGGATCATCAGCTTTCTTT
TRBJ1-4,TRBD1,-,TRBV5-1,CASSLSPGQLNEKLFF,TGCGCCAGCAGCTTGTCCCCGGGACAGTTAAATGAAAAACTGTTTTTT
TRBJ1-2,TRBD1,-,TRBV6-1,CASTGTGGTYGYTF,TGTGCCAGCACAGGGACAGGGGGCACCTATGGCTACACCTTC
TRBJ1-2,TRBD1,few,TRBV18,CASSPPTGTIYGYTF,TGTGCCAGCTCACCACCGACAGGGACCATCTATGGCTACACCTTC
TRBJ1-1,-,-,TRBV5-1,CASRTGQNTEAFF,TGCGCCAGCAGGACGGGACAGAACACTGAAGCTTTCTTT
TRBJ1-1,-,few,TRBV4-3,CASSQDHWANTEAFF,TGCGCCAGCAGCCAAGACCACTGGGCAAACACTGAAGCTTTCTTT
TRBJ2-7,TRBD2,medium-sized,TRBV9,CASSAGGLAGVPRSYEQYF,TGTGCCAGCAGCGCCGGGGGACTAGCGGGAGTCCCTCGGTCCTACGAGCAGTACTTC
TRBJ1-1,TRBD1,-,TRBV5-1,CASSEPKTGGARTEAFF,TGCGCCAGCAGCGAGCCAAAGACAGGGGGCGCGAGGACTGAAGCTTTCTTT
TRBJ2-3,TRBD2,-,TRBV5-1,CASSAEGLLTDTQYF,TGCGCCAGCAGCGCCGAGGGACTACTCACAGATACGCAGTATTTT
TRBJ1-2,-,once,TRBV30,CAWSADRQLTF,TGTGCCTGGAGTGCCGATCGACAGTTAACCTTC
TRBJ1-6,TRBD1,-,TRBV7-9,CASTYGTANSPLHF,TGTGCCAGCACCTACGGGACAGCCAATTCACCCCTCCACTTT
TRBJ1-6,-,-,TRBV5-1,CASSHGSSGSSYNSPLHF,TGCGCCAGCAGCCACGGGAGCAGCGGAAGCTCCTATAATTCACCCCTCCACTTT
TRBJ2-6,-,-,TRBV6-6,CASSIRGSPGANVLTF,TGTGCCAGCTCGATTCGCGGATCCCCTGGGGCCAACGTCCTGACTTTC
TRBJ1-5,TRBD1,-,TRBV18,CASSPGTGGQPQHF,TGTGCCAGCTCACCTGGGACAGGGGGTCAGCCCCAGCATTTT
TRBJ1-2,TRBD1,-,TRBV5-4,CASSPDRGNYGYTF,TGTGCCAGCAGCCCGGACAGGGGTAACTATGGCTACACCTTC
TRBJ2-2,-,-,TRBV7-9,CASSFGAPGTGELFF,TGTGCCAGCAGCTTTGGGGCCCCCGGCACCGGGGAGCTGTTTTTT
TRBJ2-7,TRBD1,-,TRBV10-3,CAISEPGQGAYEQYF,TGTGCCATCAGTGAGCCGGGACAGGGGGCTTACGAGCAGTACTTC
TRBJ2-7,TRBD2,-,TRBV7-2,CASSVSSGSYEQYF,TGTGCCAGCAGCGTCTCTAGCGGGAGCTACGAGCAGTACTTC
TRBJ2-7,TRBD1,-,TRBV6-1,CASSPGQIYEQYF,TGTGCCAGCTCGCCGGGACAGATCTACGAGCAGTACTTC
TRBJ2-7,-,few,TRBV4-1,CASSQDSGSYEQYF,TGCGCCAGCAGCCAAGATAGTGGCTCCTACGAGCAGTACTTC
TRBJ2-3,-,-,TRBV2,CASSLGGLTSDTQYF,TGTGCCAGCAGTCTGGGGGGACTCACTTCAGATACGCAGTATTTT
TRBJ2-2,TRBD2,-,TRBV7-3,CASSPTGTSGRYTGELFF,TGTGCCAGCAGCCCCACAGGGACTAGCGGGAGGTACACCGGGGAGCTGTTTTTT
TRBJ2-7,-,-,TRBV29-1,CSATGTYEQYF,TGCAGCGCTACAGGAACCTACGAGCAGTACTTC
TRBJ1-5,-,-,TRBV19,CASSIGPYSNQPQHF,TGTGCCAGTAGTATTGGGCCGTATAGCAATCAGCCCCAGCATTTT
TRBJ2-7,-,-,TRBV18,CASSQDRSSYEQYF,TGTGCCAGCTCACAAGACAGGTCCTCCTACGAGCAGTACTTC